In its sample, the clone carrying this T cell receptor beta chain ranks as medium-sized. The antigen is not known. The data stem from a study of spatial heterogeneity in lung cancer. Study as a whole: Detection consistently captured more beta-chain sequences than alpha-chain sequences. TCR transcript abundance in tumor regions was strongly correlated with the T cell module score obtained from matched bulk RNA-seq.

TCRdb used MiXCR to reprocess the 5' RACE reads, holding one entry per CDR3 protein. This sample has about 5,100 distinct CDR3 sequences, with roughly 10% found just once. Study-level findings and limits: Counts that tracked tumor mutation counts were those of expanded intratumoral alpha and beta TCRs. As ubiquitous and regional nonsynonymous mutations varied, counts of ubiquitous and regional expanded TCRs tracked them, respectively.

Stated time point: sample taken at primary tumor resection. The authors sequenced whole RNA from tumor, nontumor lung or frozen PBMC without sorting. The receptor was derived from a female donor with early-stage non-small cell lung cancer. The sample consisted of lung tumor tissue, taken at surgery.

DNA for the CDR3: TGCAGTGCCAACTCCAACTACGGACTAGCCCGCACAGATACGCAGTATTTT. Residues: CSANSNYGLARTDTQYF. The gene calls are TRBV20-1 and TRBJ2-3; 8 bases map to TRBD2. This CDR3 comprises 17 residues. CDR1 DFQATT and CDR2 SNEGSKA come from the germline V gene (reference sequence). The trim removed 6 bases at V and 1 base at J, leaving 15 bases unmatched.